This T cell receptor beta chain comes out of a study of CD8 T cells in ankylosing spondylitis. Study-level points and caveats: Prior literature has documented some motif variants in synovial fluid and blood from reactive arthritis. Researchers reportedly found disease-linked clones significantly enriched in matched ankylosing spondylitis synovial fluid. Disease-associated clones were CD8+ and fairly uncommon in peripheral blood. In ankylosing spondylitis blood, a motif of eight highly homologous TCR beta variants appeared characteristic.

MiXCR, run by TCRdb on the 5' RACE reads, gives a single entry per CDR3 protein. Of 250,000 to 400,000 distinct CDR3 sequences listed, around 10% are singletons. This clonotype occurred many times. The antigen remains unidentified. The CDR3 length is 15 residues. V lost 6 bases and J 6 bases, leaving 21 bases between the germline ends. The V gene's germline CDR1 is DFQATT and CDR2 SNEGSKA (reference sequence). Sequencing was carried out using blood, either unsorted or a sorted T cell fraction (not recorded which). The chain joins TRBV20-1 to TRBJ1-5; tentative D call: TRBD1 (6 bases). The TCR was taken from a female donor with ankylosing spondylitis or in good health (not recorded which). In DNA form, the CDR3 reads TGCAGTGCAAAGTGGGGGCCCTCCCGGGGTCAGCCCCAGCATTTT. Its protein product is CSAKWGPSRGQPQHF.